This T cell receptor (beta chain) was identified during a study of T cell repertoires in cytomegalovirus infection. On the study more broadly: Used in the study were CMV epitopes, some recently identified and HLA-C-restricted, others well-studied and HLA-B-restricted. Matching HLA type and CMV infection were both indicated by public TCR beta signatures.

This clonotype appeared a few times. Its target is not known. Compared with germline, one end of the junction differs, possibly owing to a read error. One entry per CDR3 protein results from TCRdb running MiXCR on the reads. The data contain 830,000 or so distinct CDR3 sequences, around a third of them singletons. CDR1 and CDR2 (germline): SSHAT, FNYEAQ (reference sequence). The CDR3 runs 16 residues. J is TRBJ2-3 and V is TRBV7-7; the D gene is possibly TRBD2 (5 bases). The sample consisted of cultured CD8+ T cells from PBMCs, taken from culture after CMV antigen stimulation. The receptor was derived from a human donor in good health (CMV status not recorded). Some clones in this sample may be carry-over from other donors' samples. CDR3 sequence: CASSPEVGGSTDTQYF. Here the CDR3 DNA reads TGTGCTAGCAGCCCGGAGGTTGGAGGCAGCACAGATACGCAGTATTTT. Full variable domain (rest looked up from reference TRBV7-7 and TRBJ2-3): GAGVSQSPRYKVTKRGQDVTLRCDPISSHATLYWYQQALGQGPEFLTYFNYEAQPDKSGLPSDRFSAERPEGSISTLTIQRTEQRDSAMYRCASSPEVGGSTDTQYFGPGTRLTVL.